A single sample gave rise to the 28 T cell receptor beta chains below, sequenced in a study of blood T cell repertoires in COVID-19 (dated by TCRdb to 2020 to 2022). The library relied on the immunoSEQ multiplex PCR assay. In TCRdb, the immuneACCESS table is reduced to in-frame sequences with V and J assigned. These tables do not hold every clone; where another copy was compared, an unresolved V gene accounts for under half, and the others remain unexplained. The sample table lists over 200,000 clones, about 90% of them with a count of one. 1.9% of the sample belongs to the ten largest clones. Sequencing was performed on peripheral blood. These TCRs come from a man aged 35 to 55 with active or convalescent COVID-19.

The chain couples TRBV7-3 to TRBJ2-1, with D tentatively TRBD2 (7 bases). CDR1 is SGHTA and CDR2 is FQGTGA in the germline V gene. The CDR3 is 19 amino acids. With 2 bases removed from V and 6 bases from J, the gap between germline ends came to 26 bases. CDR3 residues: CASSLLWTEWTRFLNEQFF. CDR3 DNA sequence: TGTGCCAGCAGCTTATTATGGACAGAATGGACTAGGTTTCTCAATGAGCAGTTCTTC.

The V and J genes are TRBV25-1 and TRBJ2-3; D gene uncertain. CDR1 and CDR2 (germline): MGHDK, SYGVNS. V was trimmed by 4 bases and J by 8 bases, leaving 4 bases between them. This CDR3 spans 10 amino acids. CDR3 residues: CASSGGTQYF. The CDR3 region has the DNA TGTGCCAGCAGTGGAGGTACGCAGTATTTT.

The chain is built from TRBV7-2 and TRBJ1-6; a weak D match, TRBD1 (5 bases). The CDR3 covers 19 residues. The germline CDR1 and CDR2 sequences are SGHTA and FQGNSA. Trimming took off 0 bases at V and 3 bases at J, with 18 bases between the two ends. The CDR3 bases are TGTGCCAGCAGCTTAGCGCTCTCTCAGGGTGGCAACTATAATTCACCCCTCCACTTT. Translating gives CASSLALSQGGNYNSPLHF.

The J gene is TRBJ2-3, the V gene TRBV5-1; D not certain. This CDR3 contains 16 residues. The germline gives CDR1 SGHRS, CDR2 YFSETQ. V shed 4 bases and J shed 0 bases, with 15 bases lying between them. Here the CDR3 DNA reads TGCGCCAGCAGCGCCCAGACTGCCCCTAGCACAGATACGCAGTATTTT. Translation: CASSAQTAPSTDTQYF. Full variable domain (rest looked up from reference TRBV5-1 and TRBJ2-3): KAGVTQTPRYLIKTRGQQVTLSCSPISGHRSVSWYQQTPGQGLQFLFEYFSETQRNKGNFPGRFSGRQFSNSRSEMNVSTLELGDSALYLCASSAQTAPSTDTQYFGPGTRLTVL.

V and J are TRBV18 and TRBJ1-1; D is unresolved. From germline, CDR1 is KGHSH and CDR2 LQKENI. Trimming removed 2 bases from V and 0 bases from J, with 10 bases in between. The CDR3 is 15 amino acids. Here the CDR3 reads CASSPGHLMNTEAFF. The CDR3 region has the DNA TGTGCCAGCTCACCAGGGCACCTCATGAACACTGAAGCTTTCTTT.

The chain links TRBV28 to TRBJ2-2; 8 bases map to TRBD1. V gave up 5 bases and J gave up 4 bases; unmatched junction bases: 6. There are 15 residues in the CDR3. Germline CDR1 reads MDHEN; CDR2 reads SYDVKM. The CDR3 DNA is TGTGCCAGCAGTCAGCGGACAGGGAGCACCGGGGAGCTGTTTTTT. Protein: CASSQRTGSTGELFF.

V is TRBV5-4 and J is TRBJ2-2; 10 bases line up with TRBD2. This CDR3 has 17 residues. J was trimmed by 6 bases and V by 2 bases; bases with no gene match: 10. Germline values: CDR1 SGHNT, CDR2 YYREEE (reference sequence). The CDR3 loop reads CASSFAPSSGSAGELFF. In nucleotides, the CDR3 is TGTGCCAGCAGCTTCGCCCCTTCTAGCGGGAGTGCCGGGGAGCTGTTTTTT.

CDR3 amino acids: CASSLLGTGRNTGELFF. The CDR3 DNA is TGTGCCAGCTCACTACTCGGGACAGGGAGGAACACCGGGGAGCTGTTTTTT. The chain employs TRBV18 and TRBJ2-2, with TRBD1 matching over 9 bases. Germline trimming cut 4 bases from V and 1 base from J; bases unmatched to any gene: 7. The length of the CDR3 is 17 residues. Germline V gene data show CDR1 as KGHSH and CDR2 as LQKENI.

This clone has a single count. The gene calls are TRBV7-2 and TRBJ2-1; 7 bases agree with TRBD2. Unmatched junction bases numbered 13, after V lost 6 bases and J lost 2 bases. The CDR3 consists of 17 residues. Germline assignment: CDR1 SGHTA and CDR2 FQGNSA. The DNA for the CDR3 is TGTGCCAGCAGACCTACTAGCGTCCGCGTAACCTACAATGAGCAGTTCTTC. It codes for CASRPTSVRVTYNEQFF.

The V gene is TRBV5-1, the J gene TRBJ1-5; D ambiguous. The CDR3 consists of 14 residues. Germline values: CDR1 SGHRS, CDR2 YFSETQ. The V and J ends lost 0 bases and 5 bases respectively, with 9 bases between them. CDR3 loop: CASSLGGRYQPQHF. The CDR3 region has the DNA TGCGCCAGCAGCTTGGGCGGAAGGTATCAGCCCCAGCATTTT. Variable domain in full (rest from reference TRBV5-1 and TRBJ1-5): KAGVTQTPRYLIKTRGQQVTLSCSPISGHRSVSWYQQTPGQGLQFLFEYFSETQRNKGNFPGRFSGRQFSNSRSEMNVSTLELGDSALYLCASSLGGRYQPQHFGDGTRLSIL.

This chain uses TRBV27 with TRBJ2-7, with no clear D. The CDR3 has 13 amino acids. Looked up from germline, CDR1 is MNHEY and CDR2 is SMNVEV (reference sequence). V was cut by 3 bases and J by 0 bases, with 6 bases left in between. The DNA of the CDR3 is TGTGCCAGCAGTTTTCGGGTCTCCTACGAGCAGTACTTC. Encoded protein: CASSFRVSYEQYF.

The rearrangement joins TRBV28 to TRBJ2-5, with D possibly matching TRBD2 (6 bases). Germline V lookup: CDR1 MDHEN, CDR2 SYDVKM. The V end was cut by 8 bases, the J end by 2 bases, with 21 bases between. The CDR3 totals 16 residues. CDR3 sequence (DNA): TGTGCCAGCGACGAATGGGAGGATAGCGGACAAGAGACCCAGTACTTC. Protein product: CASDEWEDSGQETQYF.

This chain uses TRBV6-5 with TRBJ1-2, with TRBD1 matching 9 bases. V lost 6 bases, J lost 5 bases, and 7 bases stayed unmatched. CDR1 is MNHEY, CDR2 SVGAGI, per germline. This CDR3 is 14 amino acids long. CDR3: CASRPGQGIYGYTF. DNA of the CDR3: TGTGCCAGCAGGCCGGGACAGGGAATTTATGGCTACACCTTC.

The chain combines TRBV20-1 with TRBJ1-1; D gene ambiguous. The V gene lost 3 bases and the J gene lost 0 bases, with 11 bases spanning the gap. CDR3 size: 14 residues. Germline loops: CDR1 DFQATT, CDR2 SNEGSKA (reference sequence). The CDR3 DNA sequence: TGCAGTGCTAGTCGGCCGGAGATGAACACTGAAGCTTTCTTT. Its protein is CSASRPEMNTEAFF.

CDR3 loop: CAISPESNIKGKYGYTF. As DNA, the CDR3 is TGTGCCATCAGTCCCGAATCCAACATAAAGGGGAAGTATGGCTACACCTTC. The rearrangement links TRBV10-3 to TRBJ1-2, with TRBD1 as a possible D gene (5 bases). The CDR3 length is 17 residues. Trimming left V 5 bases short and J 5 bases short, with 24 bases between. Per the germline V gene, CDR1 is ENHRY and CDR2 is SYGVKD.

The sample holds one count of this clone. The rearrangement links TRBV29-1 to TRBJ2-7; D is unclear. CDR1 and CDR2 from the germline V gene are SQVTM and ANQGSEA. V was pared by 2 bases and J by 3 bases, with 11 bases between. This CDR3 spans 13 amino acids. CDR3 bases: TGCAGCGTTGAAAAGAGTCTGAGCTACGAGCAGTACTTC. Translating gives CSVEKSLSYEQYF.

The chain is built from TRBV11-2 and TRBJ2-3; a weak D match, TRBD2 (5 bases). V lost 5 bases, J lost 3 bases, and 18 bases lay in between. Germline V gene lookup returns CDR1 SGHAT and CDR2 FQNNGV. CDR3 length: 16 amino acids. The CDR3: CASSPRGAGLTDTQYF. The CDR3 nucleotides read TGTGCCAGCAGCCCCCGGGGTGCGGGTCTAACAGATACGCAGTATTTT.

This chain joins TRBV28 and TRBJ1-2, with TRBD1 as a possible D gene (6 bases). With 3 bases removed from V and 8 bases from J, the gap between germline ends came to 19 bases. This CDR3 has 15 residues. CDR1 and CDR2 (germline): MDHEN, SYDVKM. This CDR3 reads CASSLGTAGARGYTF. CDR3 in DNA: TGTGCCAGCAGTTTGGGGACGGCAGGGGCTCGCGGCTACACCTTC.

This rearrangement joins TRBV19 to TRBJ1-2, with D uncertain. CDR1 LNHDA and CDR2 SQIVND come from the germline V gene (reference sequence). There are 13 residues in the CDR3. Trimming shortened V by 7 bases and J by 8 bases, and 17 bases separated the two germline ends. The CDR3 here is CASTLVGEGGYTF. CDR3 coding DNA: TGTGCCAGTACCCTGGTCGGGGAGGGCGGCTACACCTTC.

The count of this clone is one. This chain links TRBV2 with TRBJ1-6; 11 nucleotides align to TRBD1. CDR1 and CDR2 (germline): SNHLY, FYNNEI. The trim removed 6 bases at V and 7 bases at J, leaving 8 bases unmatched. The CDR3 is 16 amino acids. The DNA for the CDR3 is TGTGCCAGCAGAACGGCCGGGACAGGGGGAAATTCACCCCTCCACTTT. Translation: CASRTAGTGGNSPLHF.

This chain joins TRBV27 and TRBJ1-1; no clear D gene. Germline V lookup: CDR1 MNHEY, CDR2 SMNVEV (reference sequence). The V end lost 9 bases, the J end lost 5 bases, and 16 bases lay between the germline ends. The CDR3 runs 13 residues. In nucleotides, the CDR3 is TGTGCCAGTATCGGAGGAAGGAGGACTGAAGCTTTCTTT. It translates to CASIGGRRTEAFF.

The J gene is TRBJ1-5, the V gene TRBV19; D might be TRBD1 (6 bases). The length of the CDR3 is 14 residues. V lost 10 bases and J lost 2, with 15 bases in between. Germline V gene data show CDR1 as LNHDA and CDR2 as SQIVND (reference sequence). The CDR3 loop reads CATSYRDGNQPQHF. The CDR3 DNA is TGTGCCACTTCCTACAGGGACGGCAATCAGCCCCAGCATTTT.

The CDR3 reads CASAIFRAEKLFF. The CDR3 nucleotides are TGTGCCAGCGCTATTTTCAGGGCTGAAAAACTGTTTTTT. The gene calls are TRBV7-2 and TRBJ1-4; the D gene is possibly TRBD1 (5 bases). Germline-derived CDR1 and CDR2 are SGHTA and FQGNSA. The V and J ends lost 8 bases and 7 bases respectively, with 14 bases between them. The CDR3 sequence is 13 residues long.

This clone was picked up a small number of times. The chain joins TRBV28 to TRBJ1-3; 7 positions agree with TRBD1. Germline V gene lookup returns CDR1 MDHEN and CDR2 SYDVKM. Germline trimming cut 4 bases from V and 1 base from J; bases unmatched to any gene: 4. CDR3 length equals 15 residues. In DNA, the CDR3 is TGTGCCAGCAGTTCGGGACAGCAATCTGGAAACACCATATATTTT. Encoded protein: CASSSGQQSGNTIYF.

This chain uses TRBV30 with TRBJ1-6; TRBD1 matches at 7 bases. Unmatched junction bases numbered 5, after V lost 0 bases and J lost 6 bases. The CDR3 runs 15 residues. In germline, CDR1 is GTSNPN, CDR2 SVGIG (reference sequence). In DNA, the CDR3 is TGTGCCTGGAGTGTACTCGGGACAGCTAATTCACCCCTCCACTTT. Amino acids: CAWSVLGTANSPLHF. Combining the CDR3 with reference TRBV30 and TRBJ1-6 gives the whole variable domain SQTIHQWPATLVQPVGSPLSLECTVEGTSNPNLYWYRQAAGRGLQLLFYSVGIGQISSEVPQNLSASRPQDRQFILSSKKLLLSDSGFYLCAWSVLGTANSPLHFGNGTRLTVT.

This clone was counted a few times. The chain combines TRBV27 with TRBJ1-1; D gene unclear. V shed 11 bases and J shed 3 bases, with 16 bases lying between them. Germline V gives CDR1 MNHEY, CDR2 SMNVEV (reference sequence). The CDR3 runs 13 residues. The CDR3 region is CAVYRGRDTEAFF. CDR3 nucleotide sequence: TGTGCCGTCTATCGAGGGAGGGACACTGAAGCTTTCTTT.

This clone came up once. The gene calls are TRBV27 and TRBJ1-6; perhaps TRBD1 as D (5 bases). The V end was cut by 5 bases, the J end by 12 bases, with 8 bases between. The CDR3 contains 11 residues. Germline V CDR1 and CDR2: MNHEY, SMNVEV (reference sequence). CDR3 protein: CASSLTGPLHF. The CDR3 region has the DNA TGTGCCAGCAGTCTTACAGGACCCCTCCACTTT.

This chain joins TRBV29-1 and TRBJ1-5, with unresolved D. This CDR3 region has 15 residues. V lost 6 bases, J lost 0 bases, and 15 bases lay in between. Germline V gives CDR1 SQVTM, CDR2 ANQGSEA. CDR3 residues: CSVASTANSNQPQHF. The CDR3 DNA reads TGCAGCGTAGCTTCCACAGCTAATAGCAATCAGCCCCAGCATTTT.